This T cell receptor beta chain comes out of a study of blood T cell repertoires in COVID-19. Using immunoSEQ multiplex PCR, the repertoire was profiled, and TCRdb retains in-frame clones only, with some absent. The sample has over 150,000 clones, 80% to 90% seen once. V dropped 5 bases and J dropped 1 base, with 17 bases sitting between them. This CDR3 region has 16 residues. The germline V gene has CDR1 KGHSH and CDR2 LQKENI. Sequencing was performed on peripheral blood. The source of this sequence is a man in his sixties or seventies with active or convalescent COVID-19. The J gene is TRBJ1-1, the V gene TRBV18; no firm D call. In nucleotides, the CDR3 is TGTGCCAGCTCAAACCGTATGATCGAGAGGAACACTGAAGCTTTCTTT. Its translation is CASSNRMIERNTEAFF.